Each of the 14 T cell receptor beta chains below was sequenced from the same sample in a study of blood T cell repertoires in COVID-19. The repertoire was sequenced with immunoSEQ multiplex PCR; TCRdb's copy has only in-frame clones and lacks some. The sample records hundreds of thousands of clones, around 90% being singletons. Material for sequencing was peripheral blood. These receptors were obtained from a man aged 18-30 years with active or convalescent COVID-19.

The CDR3 nucleotides read TGCGCCAGCAGCAAGGACAGTAACTCCTACAATGAGCAGTTCTTC. Protein product: CASSKDSNSYNEQFF. V usage is TRBV5-1 and J usage is TRBJ2-1; tentatively, D is TRBD1 (6 bases). V was pared by 4 bases and J by 0 bases, with 11 bases between. This CDR3 has 15 amino acids. Germline CDR1 and CDR2: SGHRS and YFSETQ.

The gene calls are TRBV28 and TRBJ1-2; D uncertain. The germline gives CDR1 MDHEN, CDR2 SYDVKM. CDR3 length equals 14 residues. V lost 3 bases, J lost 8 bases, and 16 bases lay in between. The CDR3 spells CASSLAEHDPGYTF. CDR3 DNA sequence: TGTGCCAGCAGTTTGGCGGAACATGACCCCGGCTACACCTTC.

Written as DNA, the CDR3 is TGTGCCAGCAGCCCGCTAGGCGGGTTCTCCTACAATGAGCAGTTCTTC. This sequence encodes CASSPLGGFSYNEQFF. The chain has TRBV7-7 and TRBJ2-1; D is possibly TRBD2 (5 bases). CDR1 is SSHAT, CDR2 FNYEAQ, per germline (reference sequence). V gave up 5 bases and J gave up 0 bases, with 14 bases separating them. The CDR3 length is 16 residues. Variable domain in full (rest from reference TRBV7-7 and TRBJ2-1): GAGVSQSPRYKVTKRGQDVTLRCDPISSHATLYWYQQALGQGPEFLTYFNYEAQPDKSGLPSDRFSAERPEGSISTLTIQRTEQRDSAMYRCASSPLGGFSYNEQFFGPGTRLTVL.

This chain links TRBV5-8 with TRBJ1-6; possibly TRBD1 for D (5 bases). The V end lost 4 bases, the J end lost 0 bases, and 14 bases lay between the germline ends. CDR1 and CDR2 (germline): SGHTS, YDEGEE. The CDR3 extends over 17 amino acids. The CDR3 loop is CASSGIYRSSYNSPLHF. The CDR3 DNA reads TGTGCCAGCAGCGGAATCTACAGGAGCTCCTATAATTCACCCCTCCACTTT.

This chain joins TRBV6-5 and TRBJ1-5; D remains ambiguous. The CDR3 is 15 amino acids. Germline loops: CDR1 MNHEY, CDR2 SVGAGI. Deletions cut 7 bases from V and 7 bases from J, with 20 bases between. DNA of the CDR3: TGTGCCAGCACACCCAATCCCGGGTCAAGCCAGCCCCAGCATTTT. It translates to CASTPNPGSSQPQHF.

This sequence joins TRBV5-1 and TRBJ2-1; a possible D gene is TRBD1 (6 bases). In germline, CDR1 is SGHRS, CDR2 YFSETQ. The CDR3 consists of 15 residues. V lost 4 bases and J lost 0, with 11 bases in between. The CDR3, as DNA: TGCGCCAGCAGCAGGGGACACGGCTCCTACAATGAGCAGTTCTTC. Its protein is CASSRGHGSYNEQFF.

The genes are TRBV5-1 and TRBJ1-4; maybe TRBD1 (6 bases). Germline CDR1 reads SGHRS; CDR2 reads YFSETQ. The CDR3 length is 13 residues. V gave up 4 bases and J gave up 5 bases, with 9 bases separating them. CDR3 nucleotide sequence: TGCGCCAGCAGCGGAACAGGGAATGAAAAACTGTTTTTT. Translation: CASSGTGNEKLFF.

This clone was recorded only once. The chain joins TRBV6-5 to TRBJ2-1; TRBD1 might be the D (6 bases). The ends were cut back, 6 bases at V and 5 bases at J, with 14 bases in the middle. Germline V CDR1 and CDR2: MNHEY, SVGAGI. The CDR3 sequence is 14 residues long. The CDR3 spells CASRDRTVNNEQFF. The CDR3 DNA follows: TGTGCCAGCAGAGACAGGACGGTTAACAATGAGCAGTTCTTC.

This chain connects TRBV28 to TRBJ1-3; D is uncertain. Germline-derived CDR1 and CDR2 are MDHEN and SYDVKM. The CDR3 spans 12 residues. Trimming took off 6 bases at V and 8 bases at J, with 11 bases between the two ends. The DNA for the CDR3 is TGTGCCAGCAGCCCTCCCGGGGACACCATATATTTT. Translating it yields CASSPPGDTIYF.

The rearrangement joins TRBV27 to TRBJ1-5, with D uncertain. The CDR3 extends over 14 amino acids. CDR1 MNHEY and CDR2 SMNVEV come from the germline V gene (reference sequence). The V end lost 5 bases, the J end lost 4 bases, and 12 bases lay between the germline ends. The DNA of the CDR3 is TGTGCCAGCAGTGGTATCGGGAGTAATCAGCCCCAGCATTTT. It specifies CASSGIGSNQPQHF.

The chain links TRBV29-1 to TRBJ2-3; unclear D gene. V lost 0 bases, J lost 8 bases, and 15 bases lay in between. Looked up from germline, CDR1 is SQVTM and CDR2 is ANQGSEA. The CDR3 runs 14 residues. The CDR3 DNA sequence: TGCAGCGTTGAAGACGTTCAGGTTCTGGGTACGCAGTATTTT. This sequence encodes CSVEDVQVLGTQYF.

CDR3 nucleotide sequence: TGTGCCACCAGTGCAGGGTTGGATCAGCCCCAGCATTTT. It codes for CATSAGLDQPQHF. This chain joins TRBV24-1 and TRBJ1-5; D perhaps matches TRBD1 (5 bases). V was pared by 5 bases and J by 5 bases, with 9 bases between. There are 13 residues in the CDR3. From germline, CDR1 is KGHDR and CDR2 SFDVKD.

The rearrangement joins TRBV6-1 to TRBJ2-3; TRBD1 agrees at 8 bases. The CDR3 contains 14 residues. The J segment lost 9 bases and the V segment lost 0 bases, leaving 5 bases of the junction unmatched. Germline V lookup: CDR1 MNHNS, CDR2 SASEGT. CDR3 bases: TGTGCCAGCAGTGAAGCGACAGGGGTGGACACGCAGTATTTT. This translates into CASSEATGVDTQYF.

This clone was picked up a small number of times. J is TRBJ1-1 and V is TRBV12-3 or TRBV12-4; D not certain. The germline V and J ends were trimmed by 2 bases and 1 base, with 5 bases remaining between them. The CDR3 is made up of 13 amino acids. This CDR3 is CASSLFRNTEAFF. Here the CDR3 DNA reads TGTGCCAGCAGTTTATTTAGGAACACTGAAGCTTTCTTT.